A selection of T cell receptor beta chains follows, all from one sample in a study of vaccination effects on CD4 cells after COVID-19. Sequenced by immunoSEQ multiplex PCR; TCRdb stores in-frame clones only, minus some. The data hold around 25,000 clones, with roughly 76% observed a single time. These receptors' targets are unknown. This material consisted of CD4+ T cells from PBMCs cultured with SARS-CoV-2 spike peptides, taken after COVID-19 vaccination. These receptors were collected from a human donor who received a COVID-19 vaccine. Some clones in this sample may be carry-over from other donors' samples. Both conserved end residues are part of each CDR3. D genes are given only for firm matches. Not all rows give a size; the values are once, few, many and, for expanded clones, a class.

size: -
J: TRBJ2-3
V: TRBV5-1
D: -
DNA: TGCGCCAGCAGCTTGGAGACAGGCACAGATACGCAGTATTTT
CDR3: CASSLETGTDTQYF

size: -
J: TRBJ1-1
V: TRBV6-5
D: -
DNA: TGTGCCAGCATAACCGGGCAGGGTGTAACTGAAGCTTTCTTT
CDR3: CASITGQGVTEAFF

size: -
J: TRBJ1-6
V: TRBV9
D: -
DNA: TGTGCCAGCAGCGTAGGCAGGGTTGGGTCACCCCTCCACTTT
CDR3: CASSVGRVGSPLHF

size: -
J: TRBJ1-2
V: TRBV6-5
D: -
DNA: TGTGCCAGCAGAGTGGGCAGGGAGGATAACTATGGCTACACCTTC
CDR3: CASRVGREDNYGYTF

size: once
J: TRBJ2-2
V: TRBV5-1
D: -
DNA: TGCGCCAGCAGCCTACCACTGGCGGACACCGGGGAGCTGTTTTTT
CDR3: CASSLPLADTGELFF

size: once
J: TRBJ2-1
V: TRBV15
D: -
DNA: TGTGCCACCAGCAGAGACAGGAGCTCCTACAATGAGCAGTTCTTC
CDR3: CATSRDRSSYNEQFF

size: -
J: TRBJ2-2
V: TRBV5-1
D: TRBD2
DNA: TGCGCCAGCAGCCTTTTTCCTAGCGGGGGGACCGTGAACACCGGGGAGCTGTTTTTT
CDR3: CASSLFPSGGTVNTGELFF

size: once
J: TRBJ2-2
V: TRBV7-8
D: TRBD1
DNA: TGTGCCAGCAGCCCTCGGACAGGGAGCTACACCGGGGAGCTGTTTTTT
CDR3: CASSPRTGSYTGELFF

size: few
J: TRBJ1-1
V: TRBV19
D: -
DNA: TGTGCCAGTAAAAGGTCGCTAGGGACTGAAGCTTTCTTT
CDR3: CASKRSLGTEAFF

size: -
J: TRBJ2-5
V: TRBV19
D: TRBD1
DNA: TGTGCCAGTAGTATCGGTGGGACAGGGTACGAGACCCAGTACTTC
CDR3: CASSIGGTGYETQYF

size: once
J: TRBJ1-4
V: TRBV2
D: -
DNA: TGTGCCATCGAAATCGGGGGAAGCGCTGAAAAACTGTTTTTT
CDR3: CAIEIGGSAEKLFF

size: -
J: TRBJ2-3
V: TRBV2
D: -
DNA: TGTGCCAGCACCCCGGGCACAGATACGCAGTATTTT
CDR3: CASTPGTDTQYF

size: few
J: TRBJ2-3
V: TRBV18
D: TRBD1
DNA: TGTGCCAGCTCACCAGGGACAGCTTCTAGCACAGATACGCAGTATTTT
CDR3: CASSPGTASSTDTQYF

size: -
J: TRBJ2-5
V: TRBV7-8
D: TRBD1
DNA: TGTGCCAGCAGCTTAGGACAGGGGGGCCAAGAGACCCAGTACTTC
CDR3: CASSLGQGGQETQYF

size: -
J: TRBJ2-2
V: TRBV25-1
D: TRBD1
DNA: TGTGCCACCCTCCCCCCGGGACAGACGAACACCGGGGAGCTGTTTTTT
CDR3: CATLPPGQTNTGELFF

size: -
J: TRBJ1-2
V: TRBV3-1/TRBV3-2
D: -
DNA: TGTGCCAGCAGCCAAGATCTGAACGGGTATGGCTACACCTTC
CDR3: CASSQDLNGYGYTF

size: -
J: TRBJ2-5
V: TRBV9
D: -
DNA: TGTGCCAGCAGCCCTCTGACAGGTAGAGAGACCCAGTACTTC
CDR3: CASSPLTGRETQYF

size: -
J: TRBJ1-2
V: TRBV20-1
D: TRBD1
DNA: TGCAGTGCTAGTTTGGACAGGGGGCGTATTGGCTACACCTTC
CDR3: CSASLDRGRIGYTF

size: -
J: TRBJ2-2
V: TRBV5-5
D: -
DNA: TGTGCCAGCAGCTTGGAGGGGAGTACCGGGGAGCTGTTTTTT
CDR3: CASSLEGSTGELFF

size: -
J: TRBJ1-3
V: TRBV10-3
D: -
DNA: TGTGCCATCAGTGGAGTATCTGGAAACACCATATATTTT
CDR3: CAISGVSGNTIYF

size: -
J: TRBJ1-2
V: TRBV2
D: -
DNA: -
CDR3: CATFGDGSYGYTF

size: -
J: TRBJ1-2
V: TRBV6-5
D: -
DNA: TGTGCCAGCAGTTACGGTAGAGGCACTACCGGATATGGCTACACCTTC
CDR3: CASSYGRGTTGYGYTF

size: few
J: TRBJ2-5
V: TRBV5-4
D: TRBD1
DNA: TGTGCCAGCAGCTTCCCGGGACAGGGGGCTAAATGGGAGACCCAGTACTTC
CDR3: CASSFPGQGAKWETQYF

size: few
J: TRBJ2-2
V: TRBV20-1
D: -
DNA: TGCAGTGCTAGTGGGCAGTCGGCCGGGGAGCTGTTTTTT
CDR3: CSASGQSAGELFF

size: -
J: TRBJ1-1
V: TRBV7-2
D: -
DNA: TGTGCCAGCAGCTTAGGGGGGGGAGCTTTCTTT
CDR3: CASSLGGGAFF

size: -
J: TRBJ1-5
V: TRBV5-1
D: TRBD1
DNA: TGCGCCAGCAGCTTAACACCGGGACAGAATCAGCCCCAGCATTTT
CDR3: CASSLTPGQNQPQHF

size: -
J: TRBJ2-2
V: TRBV6-1
D: -
DNA: TGTGCCAGCAGTGGAGCTCTACTGAACACCGGGGAGCTGTTTTTT
CDR3: CASSGALLNTGELFF

size: -
J: TRBJ1-1
V: TRBV7-2
D: TRBD1
DNA: TGTGCCAGCAGCTGGGGGACAGGGGGCACTGAAGCTTTCTTT
CDR3: CASSWGTGGTEAFF

size: -
J: TRBJ2-2
V: TRBV27
D: -
DNA: TGTGCCAGCACCCCCCTAGGGGGAAACACCGGGGAGCTGTTTTTT
CDR3: CASTPLGGNTGELFF

size: -
J: TRBJ1-6
V: TRBV12-3/TRBV12-4
D: TRBD1
DNA: TGTGCCAGCAGTTTGACAGGGAGGACACCCCTCCACTTT
CDR3: CASSLTGRTPLHF

size: once
J: TRBJ2-3
V: TRBV5-1
D: TRBD1
DNA: TGCGCCAGCAGCACCGGACAGGGCCACACAGATACGCAGTATTTT
CDR3: CASSTGQGHTDTQYF

size: -
J: TRBJ1-2
V: TRBV2
D: -
DNA: TGTGCCAGCAGTGACCCGGGGGCTAACTATGGCTACACCTTC
CDR3: CASSDPGANYGYTF

size: -
J: TRBJ2-2
V: TRBV25-1
D: -
DNA: TGTGCCAGCGAGGGGACTGATGCATCGAACACCGGGGAGCTGTTTTTT
CDR3: CASEGTDASNTGELFF

size: -
J: TRBJ2-3
V: TRBV9
D: -
DNA: TGTGCCAGCAGCGAGCGGGGGACAGGTAATTTTAAGCCAGATACGCAGTATTTT
CDR3: CASSERGTGNFKPDTQYF

size: -
J: TRBJ2-6
V: TRBV19
D: -
DNA: TGTGCCAGTAGTATCGCAGGGGCCGGGGCCAACGTCCTGACTTTC
CDR3: CASSIAGAGANVLTF

size: -
J: TRBJ2-1
V: TRBV7-3
D: TRBD2
DNA: TGTGCCAGCAGCCCTCTAGCGGGGGAATACAATGAGCAGTTCTTC
CDR3: CASSPLAGEYNEQFF

size: -
J: TRBJ2-5
V: TRBV5-1
D: TRBD1
DNA: TGCGCCAGCAGCTTTTTTCCGGGACAGGGGAGAGAGACCCAGTACTTC
CDR3: CASSFFPGQGRETQYF

size: -
J: TRBJ1-1
V: TRBV7-2
D: -
DNA: TGTGCCAGCAGCTTCTTTGGACATCTTGAAGCTTTCTTT
CDR3: CASSFFGHLEAFF

size: -
J: TRBJ1-2
V: TRBV6-5
D: -
DNA: TGTGCCAGCAGTTATCACGGGGGGGACTATGGCTACACCTTC
CDR3: CASSYHGGDYGYTF

size: once
J: TRBJ2-2
V: TRBV27
D: -
DNA: TGTGCCAGCAGGCCGGCGAACACCGGGGAGCTGTTTTTT
CDR3: CASRPANTGELFF

size: few
J: TRBJ2-5
V: TRBV7-7
D: TRBD2
DNA: TGTGCCAGCAGCTTAGGGAGCGGGGGGGCCCTTGAGACCCAGTACTTC
CDR3: CASSLGSGGALETQYF